This paragraph covers one T cell receptor (beta chain) sequence. PCR amplification relied on 60 Vbeta primers (plus 13 Jbeta primers). Using immunoSEQ multiplex PCR, the repertoire was profiled, and TCRdb retains in-frame clones only, with some absent. The data show more than 65,000 clones, around 80% seen once. This entry comes from a study of cytomegalovirus exposure and HLA in healthy donors. The sequence was collected from a man between 18 and 35 years old in good health and CMV-seronegative. Sequences were obtained from PBMCs.

The CDR3: CASSQNRDSHSGANVLTF. CDR3 nucleotides: TGCGCCAGCAGCCAAAACCGGGACAGTCACTCTGGGGCCAACGTCCTGACTTTC. V gene TRBV4-1 combines with J gene TRBJ2-6, with 7 nucleotides matching TRBD1. Germline V lookup: CDR1 MGHRA, CDR2 YSYEKL. V lost 2 bases to trimming and J lost 0 bases; unmatched junction nucleotides: 7. This CDR3 is built from 18 residues.